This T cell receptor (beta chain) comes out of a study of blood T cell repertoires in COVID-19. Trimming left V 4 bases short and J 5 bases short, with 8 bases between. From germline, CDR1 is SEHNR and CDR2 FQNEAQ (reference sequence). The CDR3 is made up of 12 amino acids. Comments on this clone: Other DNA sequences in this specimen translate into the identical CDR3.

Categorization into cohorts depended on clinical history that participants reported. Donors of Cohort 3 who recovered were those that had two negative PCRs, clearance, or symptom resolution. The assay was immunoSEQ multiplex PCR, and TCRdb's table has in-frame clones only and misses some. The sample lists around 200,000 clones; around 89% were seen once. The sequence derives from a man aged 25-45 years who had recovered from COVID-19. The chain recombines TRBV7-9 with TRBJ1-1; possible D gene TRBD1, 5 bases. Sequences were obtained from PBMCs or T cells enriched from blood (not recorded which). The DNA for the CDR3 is TGTGCCAGCAGCTCCCAGGGTACTGAAGCTTTCTTT. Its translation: CASSSQGTEAFF.